Each of the 32 T cell receptor beta chains below was sequenced from the same sample in a study of T cell changes during pregnancy in multiple sclerosis. Here immunoSEQ multiplex PCR was the method, and the copy in TCRdb shows in-frame clones only, minus some. The data hold about 67,000 clones, with 90% to 95% observed a single time. The material was peripheral blood, obtained after pregnancy. These receptors came from a female donor with multiple sclerosis, enrolled in a pregnancy study.

J is TRBJ2-7 and V is TRBV11-2; the D gene is possibly TRBD2 (5 bases). Trimming removed 8 bases at V and 0 bases at J, with 14 bases between. This CDR3 contains 14 residues. Germline V gene data show CDR1 as SGHAT and CDR2 as FQNNGV. CDR3 sequence: CASAFNGNSYEQYF. The CDR3 nucleotides read TGTGCCAGCGCCTTCAACGGGAACTCCTACGAGCAGTACTTC.

The CDR3 loop is CASSRDRDNQPQHF. The CDR3 DNA is TGTGCCAGCTCCCGGGACAGGGATAATCAGCCCCAGCATTTT. The chain uses TRBV18 and TRBJ1-5; 9 nucleotides match TRBD1. With 6 bases clipped from V and 4 bases from J, the junction kept 4 bases outside the gene matches. Germline V gene sequence: CDR1 KGHSH, CDR2 LQKENI. The CDR3 runs 14 residues.

The CDR3 loop is CASSLEQGALPPQYF. CDR3 DNA: TGTGCCAGCAGCTTAGAGCAGGGGGCCTTACCTCCGCAGTATTTT. The chain uses TRBV7-8 and TRBJ2-3; TRBD1 matches 8 bases. This CDR3 contains 15 residues. The germline V gene has CDR1 SGHVS and CDR2 FQNEAQ. V was clipped by 1 base and J by 10 bases; unmatched bases: 10. Full variable domain (outside the CDR3, taken from reference TRBV7-8 and TRBJ2-3): GAGVSQSPRYKVAKRGQDVALRCDPISGHVSLFWYQQALGQGPEFLTYFQNEAQLDKSGLPSDRFFAERPEGSVSTLKIQRTQQEDSAVYLCASSLEQGALPPQYFGPGTRLTVL.

This chain links TRBV11-1 with TRBJ2-7, with 12 bases matching TRBD2. V shed 5 bases and J 5 bases; nucleotides not matched to a gene: 4. The CDR3 loop spans 14 amino acids. Germline CDR1 SGHAT, CDR2 FQDESV (reference sequence). The CDR3 spells CASSRLAGGNEQYF. The CDR3 bases are TGTGCCAGCAGCCGGCTAGCGGGAGGGAACGAGCAGTACTTC.

The genes are TRBV5-4 and TRBJ1-2; TRBD1 aligns across 7 bases. The V segment lost 2 bases and the J segment 8 bases; nucleotides outside the gene matches: 6. The CDR3 length is 13 residues. Germline V gene lookup returns CDR1 SGHNT and CDR2 YYREEE (reference sequence). The CDR3 DNA reads as TGTGCCAGCAGCTTCGACAGGGTACAGGGCTACACCTTC. Protein sequence: CASSFDRVQGYTF.

The CDR3 is CASSLGTGVTGELFF. The CDR3 nucleotides are TGTGCCAGCAGCTTGGGGACAGGGGTTACCGGGGAGCTGTTTTTT. The chain combines TRBV5-6 with TRBJ2-2; 9 bases map to TRBD1. Unmatched junction bases numbered 2, after V lost 0 bases and J lost 5 bases. The germline V gene encodes CDR1 SGHDT and CDR2 YYEEEE. The CDR3 loop spans 15 amino acids.

The chain recombines TRBV5-1 with TRBJ1-2, with a possible D match to TRBD1 (6 bases). Trimming cost V 0 bases and J 3 bases, with 15 bases left between them. Germline lookup yields CDR1 SGHRS and CDR2 YFSETQ. This CDR3 spans 16 amino acids. CDR3 residues: CASSLGSGGSHYGYTF. In nucleotides, the CDR3 is TGCGCCAGCAGCTTGGGTTCTGGGGGCTCGCACTATGGCTACACCTTC.

The gene calls are TRBV19 and TRBJ2-1; tentatively, D is TRBD1 (5 bases). Trimming pared 10 bases from V and 6 bases from J, leaving 16 bases between. The CDR3 has 13 amino acids. The germline V gene encodes CDR1 LNHDA and CDR2 SQIVND (reference sequence). The CDR3 nucleotides read TGTGCCACCACGGACATTGGGGCCAATGAGCAGTTCTTC. This translates into CATTDIGANEQFF.

A single count supports this clone. This chain uses TRBV6-1 with TRBJ2-1, with 9 bases that match TRBD2. The CDR3 sequence is 14 residues long. J gave up 7 bases and V 4 bases, and 5 bases lay outside the gene matches. Germline V lookup: CDR1 MNHNS, CDR2 SASEGT. The CDR3 sequence: CASSGASGTNEQFF. The CDR3 DNA reads as TGTGCCAGCAGTGGGGCTAGCGGGACTAATGAGCAGTTCTTC.

This sequence joins TRBV5-1 and TRBJ2-2; tentatively, D is TRBD2 (5 bases). This CDR3 region has 15 residues. V was cut by 4 bases and J by 2 bases, with 12 bases left in between. Per the germline V gene, CDR1 is SGHRS and CDR2 is YFSETQ. The CDR3 sequence is CASSPREGNTGELFF. The CDR3 bases are TGCGCCAGCAGCCCCCGCGAGGGTAACACCGGGGAGCTGTTTTTT.

V is TRBV7-9 and J is TRBJ2-7; D is undetermined. V was pared by 2 bases and J by 1 base, with 6 bases between. This CDR3 is built from 13 residues. The germline V gene encodes CDR1 SEHNR and CDR2 FQNEAQ (reference sequence). The CDR3: CASSLSQSYEQYF. CDR3 bases: TGTGCCAGCAGCTTATCACAGTCCTACGAGCAGTACTTC. The variable domain in full, with the rest retrieved from reference TRBV7-9 and TRBJ2-7, is DTGVSQNPRHKITKRGQNVTFRCDPISEHNRLYWYRQTLGQGPEFLTYFQNEAQLEKSRLLSDRFSAERPKGSFSTLEIQRTEQGDSAMYLCASSLSQSYEQYFGPGTRLTVT.

The chain recombines TRBV29-1 with TRBJ1-3, with D uncertain. The CDR3 sequence is 13 residues long. Germline assignment: CDR1 SQVTM and CDR2 ANQGSEA. V was pared by 7 bases and J by 0 bases, with 10 bases between. The CDR3 nucleotides read TGCAGCGCTAAAAGTCTCTCTGGAAACACCATATATTTT. Encoded protein: CSAKSLSGNTIYF.

This clone appeared once. The CDR3 nucleotides are TGTGCCAGCATTTGGGGACTAGCGGGACAAGAGACCCAGTACTTC. Amino acid sequence: CASIWGLAGQETQYF. The genes are TRBV5-6 and TRBJ2-5; 13 nucleotides agree with TRBD2. Germline assignment: CDR1 SGHDT and CDR2 YYEEEE. The CDR3 covers 15 residues. V shed 6 bases, J shed 2 bases, and the junction held 4 bases outside the gene matches.

This clone was observed once. The chain is built from TRBV6-1 and TRBJ2-7, with 8 bases identical to TRBD2. The germline V gene has CDR1 MNHNS and CDR2 SASEGT. V lost 1 base to trimming and J lost 0 bases; unmatched junction nucleotides: 11. The CDR3 is 18 amino acids. This CDR3 reads CASSEGPHSGTSSYEQYF. The CDR3 nucleotides are TGTGCCAGCAGTGAAGGTCCCCATTCCGGGACTAGCTCCTACGAGCAGTACTTC.

This chain connects TRBV10-3 to TRBJ1-2; D is ambiguous. Germline-derived CDR1 and CDR2 are ENHRY and SYGVKD. V was trimmed by 0 bases and J by 1 base, leaving 9 bases between them. The CDR3 has 15 amino acids. CDR3 protein: CAISESAVGNYGYTF. CDR3 coding DNA: TGTGCCATCAGTGAGTCGGCGGTCGGTAACTATGGCTACACCTTC.

The chain uses TRBV28 and TRBJ2-3; possible D gene TRBD2, 6 bases. The length of the CDR3 is 16 residues. Germline assignment: CDR1 MDHEN and CDR2 SYDVKM. V lost 4 bases and J lost 2, with 16 bases in between. The chain's CDR3 is CASSSRERLFTDTQYF. DNA of the CDR3: TGTGCCAGCAGTTCACGGGAGAGACTCTTCACAGATACGCAGTATTTT.

The chain joins TRBV19 to TRBJ2-1; TRBD2 matches 11 bases. With V trimmed by 3 bases and J by 5 bases, 9 bases remained unmatched. The CDR3 extends over 17 amino acids. Germline CDR1 and CDR2: LNHDA and SQIVND (reference sequence). CDR3 DNA sequence: TGTGCCAGTAGTATCCCCCCGGGACTAGCGGCCGACAATGAGCAGTTCTTC. Translation gives CASSIPPGLAADNEQFF. Based on the CDR3 plus reference TRBV19 and TRBJ2-1, the full variable domain is DGGITQSPKYLFRKEGQNVTLSCEQNLNHDAMYWYRQDPGQGLRLIYYSQIVNDFQKGDIAEGYSVSREKKESFPLTVTSAQKNPTAFYLCASSIPPGLAADNEQFFGPGTRLTVL.

This rearrangement joins TRBV6-6 to TRBJ1-2; D is unclear. Trimming cost V 5 bases and J 7 bases, with 14 bases left between them. CDR3 length equals 13 residues. Germline V lookup: CDR1 MNHNY, CDR2 SVGAGI (reference sequence). The CDR3 region is CASSLEGGGGYTF. The CDR3 coding sequence is TGTGCCAGCAGTCTGGAGGGTGGTGGTGGCTACACCTTC.

The gene calls are TRBV5-1 and TRBJ1-1, with D perhaps TRBD1 (5 bases). There are 17 residues in the CDR3. V lost 7 bases and J 3 bases, leaving 25 bases between the germline ends. The V gene's germline CDR1 is SGHRS and CDR2 YFSETQ. The CDR3 DNA follows: TGCGCCAGCGCACTCAAGGTAGGCCGGAGCAGGGACACTGAAGCTTTCTTT. Encoded protein: CASALKVGRSRDTEAFF.

The chain combines TRBV5-4 with TRBJ2-2; 7 bases map to TRBD1. Germline V gene sequence: CDR1 SGHNT, CDR2 YYREEE (reference sequence). V gave up 3 bases and J gave up 4 bases; unmatched junction bases: 9. The CDR3 is 16 residues long. DNA of the CDR3: TGTGCCAGCAGCTCCCCGCAACAGGGGAGCACCGGGGAGCTGTTTTTT. This sequence encodes CASSSPQQGSTGELFF. Full variable domain (remainder filled in from reference TRBV5-4 and TRBJ2-2): ETGVTQSPTHLIKTRGQQVTLRCSSQSGHNTVSWYQQALGQGPQFIFQYYREEENGRGNFPPRFSGLQFPNYSSELNVNALELDDSALYLCASSSPQQGSTGELFFGEGSRLTVL.

The genes are TRBV18 and TRBJ2-6; D is perhaps TRBD2 (5 bases). In germline, CDR1 is KGHSH, CDR2 LQKENI. CDR3 size: 18 residues. Between the trimmed V and J ends, which lost 1 base and 0 bases, there was a span of 13 bases. CDR3 amino acids: CASSPQQRGSSGANVLTF. The CDR3 DNA sequence: TGTGCCAGCTCACCACAACAGCGTGGGAGCTCTGGGGCCAACGTCCTGACTTTC.

This clone appeared a single time. This sequence joins TRBV10-3 and TRBJ1-1; unclear D gene. V lost 2 bases and J 1 base, leaving 8 bases between the germline ends. The CDR3 has 14 residues. CDR1 and CDR2 from the germline V gene are ENHRY and SYGVKD. This chain's CDR3 is CAISEAGQNTEAFF. Here the CDR3 DNA reads TGTGCCATCAGTGAGGCAGGTCAGAACACTGAAGCTTTCTTT.

This sequence joins TRBV5-1 and TRBJ2-3; 11 nucleotides line up with TRBD2. The V gene end was trimmed by 0 bases and the J gene end by 7 bases; junction bases not matched to a gene: 10. This CDR3 is built from 17 residues. Germline-derived CDR1 and CDR2 are SGHRS and YFSETQ. The CDR3 reads CASSLGGTSGLGNTQYF. In DNA form, the CDR3 reads TGCGCCAGCAGCTTGGGAGGGACTAGCGGCCTGGGGAATACGCAGTATTTT.

The V call is TRBV10-3, the J call TRBJ1-1; 7 bases match TRBD1. The CDR3 length is 15 residues. J gave up 4 bases and V 4 bases, and 9 bases lay outside the gene matches. CDR1 is ENHRY and CDR2 is SYGVKD in the germline V gene. The CDR3 sequence is CAISGLGQESTEAFF. For the CDR3, the DNA is TGTGCCATCAGTGGTTTAGGACAGGAGAGCACTGAAGCTTTCTTT.

This clone was observed a few times. This chain links TRBV5-6 with TRBJ1-1; TRBD1 matches 8 bases. Germline CDR1 reads SGHDT; CDR2 reads YYEEEE. The CDR3 sequence is 14 residues long. V lost 5 bases to trimming and J lost 1 base; unmatched junction nucleotides: 4. CDR3 sequence: CASRGTGGNTEAFF. CDR3 DNA sequence: TGTGCCAGCAGGGGAACAGGGGGGAACACTGAAGCTTTCTTT. The full variable domain, in which reference TRBV5-6 and TRBJ1-1 provide the parts outside the CDR3, is DAGVTQSPTHLIKTRGQQVTLRCSPKSGHDTVSWYQQALGQGPQFIFQYYEEEERQRGNFPDRFSGHQFPNYSSELNVNALLLGDSALYLCASRGTGGNTEAFFGQGTRLTVV.

This chain connects TRBV7-2 to TRBJ1-1; D is perhaps TRBD1 (5 bases). Germline lookup yields CDR1 SGHTA and CDR2 FQGNSA. V gave up 5 bases and J gave up 8 bases, with 27 bases separating them. The CDR3 covers 17 residues. CDR3 DNA: TGTGCCAGCAGCCCCACGATGGGGGGGGTTAGGGCTTCAGAAGCTTTCTTT. This translates into CASSPTMGGVRASEAFF. Full variable domain (rest looked up from reference TRBV7-2 and TRBJ1-1): GAGVSQSPSNKVTEKGKDVELRCDPISGHTALYWYRQSLGQGLEFLIYFQGNSAPDKSGLPSDRFSAERTGGSVSTLTIQRTQQEDSAVYLCASSPTMGGVRASEAFFGQGTRLTVV.

This clone came up a few times. This chain joins TRBV28 and TRBJ1-2; D not certain. In germline, CDR1 is MDHEN, CDR2 SYDVKM. The V end was cut by 6 bases, the J end by 14 bases, with 22 bases between. There are 13 residues in the CDR3. CDR3 amino acids: CASSSPLSGVFTF. The CDR3, as DNA: TGTGCCAGCAGCTCCCCTCTCTCCGGAGTGTTTACCTTC.

This chain links TRBV14 with TRBJ2-7, with a tentative D call TRBD2 (5 bases). V lost 0 bases and J 12 bases, leaving 18 bases between the germline ends. Germline lookup yields CDR1 SGHDN and CDR2 FVKESK. The CDR3 spans 14 residues. This CDR3 is CASSQEGRAQALYF. The CDR3 region has the DNA TGTGCCAGCAGCCAAGAAGGGCGGGCCCAGGCGTTGTACTTC.

The genes are TRBV6-4 and TRBJ1-2; 9 bases agree with TRBD1. J lost 6 bases, V lost 5 bases, and 16 bases had no gene match. The CDR3 loop spans 17 amino acids. Looked up from germline, CDR1 is MRHNA and CDR2 is SNTAGT. CDR3 DNA: TGTGCCAGCAGTCCTTATACTCCGGGACAGGGCAAACATGGCTACACCTTC. Translated, it gives CASSPYTPGQGKHGYTF.

This clone was counted only a few times. The chain links TRBV4-3 to TRBJ2-4; tentatively, D is TRBD2 (5 bases). CDR3 length: 17 amino acids. Per the germline V gene, CDR1 is LGHNA and CDR2 is YSLEER. Deletions cut 0 bases from V and 1 base from J, with 13 bases between. CDR3 sequence reads: CASSQDSGSGAKNIQYF. The DNA of the CDR3 is TGCGCCAGCAGCCAAGATTCGGGGAGTGGGGCCAAAAACATTCAGTACTTC.

This clone was detected once. J is TRBJ2-1 and V is TRBV27; 8 bases map to TRBD2. Trimming took 2 bases from V and 4 from J; bases not matched to a gene: 1. The CDR3 loop spans 14 amino acids. CDR1 and CDR2 from the germline V gene are MNHEY and SMNVEV (reference sequence). The CDR3 DNA follows: TGTGCCAGCAGTTTAAGCGGGAGATACAATGAGCAGTTCTTC. It codes for CASSLSGRYNEQFF.

The gene calls are TRBV6-1 and TRBJ2-3, with D unclear. CDR3 length: 13 residues. V was shortened by 4 bases and J by 2 bases, with 7 bases between the two germline ends. The V gene's germline CDR1 is MNHNS and CDR2 SASEGT. The CDR3 protein is CASSGGDTDTQYF. In nucleotides, the CDR3 is TGTGCCAGCAGTGGAGGTGACACAGATACGCAGTATTTT.